Each of the 4 T cell receptor beta chains below was sequenced from the same sample in a study of blood T cell repertoires in COVID-19. Here immunoSEQ multiplex PCR was the method, and the copy in TCRdb shows in-frame clones only, minus some. The sample shows some 150,000 clones, over 75% of them seen only once. The sample comprised peripheral blood. Receptor source: a man in his sixties with active or convalescent COVID-19.

J is TRBJ1-1 and V is TRBV28, with D possibly TRBD1 on 6 matching bases. The germline CDR1 and CDR2 sequences are MDHEN and SYDVKM. The CDR3 covers 14 residues. V was shortened by 6 bases and J by 6 bases, with 17 bases between the two germline ends. The CDR3 nucleotides read TGTGCCAGCAGCAGACCAAGGGGGGGGTCTGAAGCTTTCTTT. It encodes CASSRPRGGSEAFF.

The rearrangement links TRBV7-9 to TRBJ2-1; D may be TRBD2 (7 bases). CDR1 and CDR2 from the germline V gene are SEHNR and FQNEAQ (reference sequence). CDR3 length equals 16 residues. V lost 5 bases to trimming and J lost 5 bases, with 19 bases between them. CDR3: CASSPGGGSRDNEQFF. DNA for the CDR3: TGTGCCAGCAGCCCGGGGGGCGGGAGTAGAGACAATGAGCAGTTCTTC. The full variable domain, rest sourced from reference TRBV7-9 and TRBJ2-1, is DTGVSQNPRHKITKRGQNVTFRCDPISEHNRLYWYRQTLGQGPEFLTYFQNEAQLEKSRLLSDRFSAERPKGSFSTLEIQRTEQGDSAMYLCASSPGGGSRDNEQFFGPGTRLTVL.

This clone appeared a few times. The rearrangement joins TRBV19 to TRBJ2-3, with 8 bases matching TRBD2. The CDR3 runs to 16 residues. CDR1 and CDR2 from the germline V gene are LNHDA and SQIVND (reference sequence). The trim removed 4 bases at V and 2 bases at J, leaving 8 bases unmatched. CDR3 coding DNA: TGTGCCAGTAGTACCCGTCGGGGGGGCGCCACAGATACGCAGTATTTT. Residues: CASSTRRGGATDTQYF.

Details on this clone: This sequence may be a read error, since a much larger clone differs from it by one base. V usage is TRBV3-1 (or the pseudogene TRBV3-2) and J usage is TRBJ2-7; 7 bases fit TRBD1. This CDR3 comprises 12 residues. V lost 4 bases, J lost 6 bases, and 3 bases stayed unmatched. CDR1 and CDR2 from the germline V gene are LGHDT and YNNKEL (reference sequence). CDR3 in DNA: TGTGCCAGCAGCCTTCCAGGGGGCGAGCAGTACTTC. Its protein product is CASSLPGGEQYF.